This TCR beta chain was sequenced in a study of cytomegalovirus exposure and HLA in healthy donors. Whole-study context: The 120 or so validation repertoires used a platform that matched the one used for the 500 to 700 first-cohort repertoires, as a later analysis reported.

The germline gives CDR1 MNHNS, CDR2 SASEGT. The ends lost 4 bases at V and 5 bases at J; junction bases unmatched: 12. The CDR3 is made up of 17 amino acids. With regard to this clone: What it binds is not known.

Sequenced by immunoSEQ multiplex PCR; TCRdb stores in-frame clones only, minus some. The profile shows around 86,000 clones, roughly 92% of them singletons. Whole-study findings and limits: Reportedly, cytomegalovirus status was diagnosed with high sensitivity and specificity.

The TCR was taken from a woman aged 25 to 39 in good health and CMV-seropositive. Sample: PBMCs. The chain uses TRBV6-1 and TRBJ2-2; TRBD2 aligns across 8 bases. CDR3 sequence (DNA): TGTGCCAGCAGTGTTAAGGGAGCGGGAGCCAGGACCGGGGAGCTGTTTTTT. Translated: CASSVKGAGARTGELFF.